A selection of T cell receptor beta chains follows, all from one sample in a study of response to subunit inactivated influenza vaccine. TCRdb ran MiXCR on the RT-PCR reads and lists one entry per CDR3 protein. There are more than 500,000 distinct CDR3 sequences in the sample; about 10% occur only once, and approximately 9.9% lies in the top ten. This same sample was also taken into another study, of T cells expressing NK-cell markers.

Sequences were derived from PBMCs from blood, sampled on the day of vaccination. Source of these receptors: a man aged 45 to 65 who received an inactivated influenza vaccine. Both conserved end residues are part of each CDR3. D genes are given only for firm matches. Not all rows give a size; the values are once, few, many and, for expanded clones, a class.

clone_size j_call v_call d_call cdr3_nt cdr3_aa
NA TRBJ2-3 TRBV28 NA TGTGCCAGCAGTTTAGTTGGGGGACGGTCGGATACGCAGTATTTT CASSLVGGRSDTQYF
NA TRBJ2-7 TRBV28 NA TGTGCCAGCAGTTCGAACACAAGATTTCCCTACGAGCAGTACTTC CASSSNTRFPYEQYF
NA TRBJ2-2 TRBV5-1 NA TGCGCCAGCAGCCCCTCGTCAGGGTCCGGGGAGCTGTTTTTT CASSPSSGSGELFF
many TRBJ2-7 TRBV10-3 TRBD2 TGTGCCATCAGTGACGTGATGTCGAGGACTAGCGGGAACTACGAGCAGTACTTC CAISDVMSRTSGNYEQYF
NA TRBJ2-3 TRBV5-4 TRBD2 TGTGCCAGCAGCATACTAGCGGGAGTTGTGGATACGCAGTATTTT CASSILAGVVDTQYF
few TRBJ2-1 TRBV5-1 TRBD2 TGCGCCAGCAGCTTGGGGGTAGCGGGGGGAATCGATGAGCAGTTCTTC CASSLGVAGGIDEQFF
many TRBJ2-5 TRBV12-3/TRBV12-4 NA TGTGCCAGCTCAGGCGGGGGGACAGTAAGTTCAGAGACCCAGTACTTC CASSGGGTVSSETQYF
few TRBJ2-5 TRBV20-1 TRBD1 TGCAGTGCTAGTCCCGGACAGGAGTTGACCCAGTACTTC CSASPGQELTQYF
NA TRBJ2-5 TRBV7-3 NA TGTGCCAGCAGCTTAAGGGCAGGCGTCCAAGAGACCCAGTACTTC CASSLRAGVQETQYF
NA TRBJ2-5 TRBV7-9 NA TGTGCCAGCAGCTTAGTAGACAGGCCTCAAGAGACCCAGTACTTC CASSLVDRPQETQYF
NA TRBJ2-2 TRBV6-2/TRBV6-3 NA TGTGCCAGCAGTCGACGCCAGGACTTCATCGGGGAGCTGTTTTTT CASSRRQDFIGELFF
few TRBJ2-7 TRBV24-1 NA TGTGCCACCAGTGAAACAGGACGGGGCTACGAGCAGTACTTC CATSETGRGYEQYF
NA TRBJ2-1 TRBV5-1 TRBD1 TGCGCCAGCAGCCAACAGGGGCCGAGCTCCTACAATGAGCAGTTCTTC CASSQQGPSSYNEQFF
many TRBJ1-1 TRBV6-1 TRBD1 TGTGCCAGCAGGAGACAGGGGTTGGGCGGCACTGAAGCTTTCTTT CASRRQGLGGTEAFF
NA TRBJ2-5 TRBV5-1 NA TGCGCCAGCGTTGAGTTAAATGGGGGCGAGACCCAGTACTTC CASVELNGGETQYF
few TRBJ2-1 TRBV28 NA TGTGCCACCAGGGTGGCTGGGGCTAGGAATGAGCAGTTCTTC CATRVAGARNEQFF
NA TRBJ2-1 TRBV10-3 NA TGTGCCATCAGTGATTCTGGGGACTCTCTATCCTACAATGAGCAGTTCTTC CAISDSGDSLSYNEQFF
few TRBJ1-1 TRBV4-2 NA TGTGCCAGCAGCCAAGATCTTTCAGGTCAAACTGAAGCTTTCTTT CASSQDLSGQTEAFF
NA TRBJ2-2 TRBV6-1 TRBD1 TGTGCCAGCAGTGACACAGGGGCCGGCACCGGGGAGCTGTTTTTT CASSDTGAGTGELFF
NA TRBJ1-4 TRBV12-3/TRBV12-4 NA TGTGCCAGCAGTTTGCTTAATGATCAACTGTTTTTT CASSLLNDQLFF
NA TRBJ1-5 TRBV2 NA TGTGCCAGCAGCGCCGTCGACAGGTCGCAGCCCCAGCATTTT CASSAVDRSQPQHF
many TRBJ1-4 TRBV7-9 NA TGTGCCAGCAGCTCCAGAACTAATGAAAAACTGTTTTTT CASSSRTNEKLFF
NA TRBJ2-5 TRBV9 TRBD1 TGTGCCAGCAGCGACGGGACAGGTCGTTGGGAGACCCAGTACTTC CASSDGTGRWETQYF
NA TRBJ2-3 TRBV18 NA TGTGCCAGCTCACCAAACGCAGGGGTGGCAGATACGCAGTATTTT CASSPNAGVADTQYF
NA TRBJ1-5 TRBV11-2 NA TGTGCCAGCAGCTTATCAATTTCGAGTCCCCAGCATTTT CASSLSISSPQHF
NA TRBJ2-3 TRBV18 TRBD1 TGTGCCAGCTCGCCACAGGGGGCCCTGTTTACAGATACGCAGTATTTT CASSPQGALFTDTQYF
NA TRBJ2-2 TRBV10-3 NA TGTGCCATCAGTAGGGACGGCGGCGTTTCCGGGGAGCTGTTTTTT CAISRDGGVSGELFF
few TRBJ2-2 TRBV10-3 NA TGTGCCATCAGTGAGTCGGAGGCGAGAAGCATCGGGGAGCTGTTTTTT CAISESEARSIGELFF
NA TRBJ2-2 TRBV29-1 TRBD1 TGCAGCGTAGCCGGGACAGGGTTGATCGGGGAGCTGTTTTTT CSVAGTGLIGELFF
many TRBJ2-1 TRBV5-1 NA TGCGCCAGCAGCTTGGCTTTGGGGAATGAGCAGTTCTTC CASSLALGNEQFF
NA TRBJ1-3 TRBV15 TRBD1 TGTGCCACCAGCAGAGGGGACAGGGCGAGAAACACCATATATTTT CATSRGDRARNTIYF
many TRBJ1-1 TRBV12-3/TRBV12-4 NA TGTGCCAGCAGTGCGGGACGGTTGAACACTGAAGCTTTCTTT CASSAGRLNTEAFF
NA TRBJ2-7 TRBV10-3 TRBD1 TGTGCCGGATCCGACCCGGGACAGCAGCCCTACGAGCAGTACTTC CAGSDPGQQPYEQYF
NA TRBJ2-1 TRBV5-6 NA TGTGCCAGCAGCTTGAGGGTGACGGCCTACAATGAGCAGTTCTTC CASSLRVTAYNEQFF
few TRBJ2-1 TRBV18 NA TGTGCCAGCTCGAAATGGGACTCCTCCTACAATGAGCAGTTCTTC CASSKWDSSYNEQFF
NA TRBJ2-1 TRBV4-2 NA TGTGCCAGCAGCCTCGAGAGGGTTAATGAGCAGTTCTTC CASSLERVNEQFF
NA TRBJ1-2 TRBV20-1 NA TGCAGTGCTAGAGTGATGGACGGTTATGGCTACACCTTC CSARVMDGYGYTF
NA TRBJ2-6 TRBV18 TRBD1 TGTGCCAGCTCACCACCGCAGGGGGCCACTGGGGCCAACGTCCTGACTTTC CASSPPQGATGANVLTF
many TRBJ2-7 TRBV29-1 NA TGCAGCGTGGGACGGGAGACCTCTACCGAGCAGTACTTC CSVGRETSTEQYF
NA TRBJ2-3 TRBV6-5 NA TGTGCCAGCAGTTACTCGATGGCGGAATGGGGAGATACGCAGTATTTT CASSYSMAEWGDTQYF
few TRBJ2-1 TRBV7-2 NA TGTGCCAGCATTCCCAGGGGAGGACGTTCCTACAATGAGCAGTTCTTC CASIPRGGRSYNEQFF
many TRBJ2-1 TRBV4-3 NA TGCGCCAGCAGCCAAGATCCTAATGAGCAGTTCTTC CASSQDPNEQFF
NA TRBJ2-5 TRBV4-3 NA TGCGCCAGCAGCCAAGTCGGTAGGCTTGAACGGGGTCAAGAGACCCAGTACTTC CASSQVGRLERGQETQYF
NA TRBJ2-7 TRBV11-3 NA TGTGCCAGCAGCTCGGGCGGGGCCCCCGAGCAGTACTTC CASSSGGAPEQYF
NA TRBJ2-3 TRBV20-1 TRBD2 TGCAGTGCTGAGACTAGCGGATATCCGGATACGCAGTATTTT CSAETSGYPDTQYF
NA TRBJ1-4 TRBV5-1 TRBD1 TGCGCCAGCAGCTCGAACAGGGGCCTCGGTGAAAAACTGTTTTTT CASSSNRGLGEKLFF
NA TRBJ2-7 TRBV20-1 TRBD2 TGCAGTGCTAGCGCGGGACTAGTCTACGAGCAGTACTTC CSASAGLVYEQYF
NA TRBJ2-1 TRBV7-8 TRBD2 TGTGCCAGCAGCGCTACCGCGGGGGCCTACAATGAGCAGTTCTTC CASSATAGAYNEQFF
many TRBJ2-5 TRBV6-5 TRBD1 TGTGCCAGCAGTTACTCGGACAGGGGGTACCAAGAGACCCAGTACTTC CASSYSDRGYQETQYF
NA TRBJ2-1 TRBV20-1 TRBD1 TGCAGTGCCCATGCGGGACAGGGGGCAAATGAGCAGTTCTTC CSAHAGQGANEQFF
few TRBJ2-1 TRBV28 TRBD2 TGTGCCAGCAGTAGCGGGGGCAAAAGCTACAATGAGCAGTTCTTC CASSSGGKSYNEQFF
few TRBJ1-5 TRBV20-1 NA TGCAGTGCTAGCCGACCGGGCAATCGGGCCCAGCATTTT CSASRPGNRAQHF
NA TRBJ2-2 TRBV20-1 TRBD1 TGCAGTGCTAGAGCCCAAAGAACCGCCCCGGGACAGTCGAACACCGGGGAGCTGTTTTTT CSARAQRTAPGQSNTGELFF
NA TRBJ1-1 TRBV4-3 NA TGCGCCAGCAGCCAAATCATCCGGGACACTGAAGCTTTCTTT CASSQIIRDTEAFF
many TRBJ1-4 TRBV12-3/TRBV12-4 NA TGTGCCAGCAGTTTAGGGTTTGAAAAACTGTTTTTT CASSLGFEKLFF
few TRBJ1-5 TRBV10-3 TRBD1 TGTGCCATCAGCGGACAGGCCAATCAGCCCCAGCATTTT CAISGQANQPQHF
few TRBJ2-1 TRBV28 TRBD1 TGTGCCAGCAGTTCCACCGGGACAGGGTCCCATGAGCAGTTCTTC CASSSTGTGSHEQFF
few TRBJ1-5 TRBV29-1 NA TGCAGCGTTAGAGGGACGGATAGCAATCAGCCCCAGCATTTT CSVRGTDSNQPQHF
many TRBJ2-5 TRBV5-1 TRBD1 TGCGCCAGCAGCGCTACAGGGGTGGCTGAGACCCAGTACTTC CASSATGVAETQYF